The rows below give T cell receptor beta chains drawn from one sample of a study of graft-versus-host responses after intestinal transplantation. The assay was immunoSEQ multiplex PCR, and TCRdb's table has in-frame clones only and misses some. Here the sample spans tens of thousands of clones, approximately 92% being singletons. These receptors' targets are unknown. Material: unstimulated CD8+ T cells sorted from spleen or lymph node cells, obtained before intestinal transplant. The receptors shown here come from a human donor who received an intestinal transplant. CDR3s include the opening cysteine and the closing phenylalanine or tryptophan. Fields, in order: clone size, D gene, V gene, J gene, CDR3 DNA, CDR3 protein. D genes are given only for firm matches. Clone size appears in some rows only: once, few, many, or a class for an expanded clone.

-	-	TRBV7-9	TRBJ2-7	TGTGCCAGCAGCTCACAGGACAGCTACGAGCAGTACTTC	CASSSQDSYEQYF
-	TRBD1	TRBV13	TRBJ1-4	TGTGCCAGCAGCTCCCGGACAGGGCTAGGGGGACTGTTTTTT	CASSSRTGLGGLFF
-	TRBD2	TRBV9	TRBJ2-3	TGTGCCAGCAGCACGCGACTAGCGGGGGTGGCAGATACGCAGTATTTT	CASSTRLAGVADTQYF
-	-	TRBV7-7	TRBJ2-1	TGTGCCAGCAGCTTATCGGGTCCACCCAATGAGCAGTTCTTC	CASSLSGPPNEQFF
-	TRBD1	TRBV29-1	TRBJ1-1	TGCAGCGTTGAGGAGGGACAGGTCGCTGAAGCTTTCTTT	CSVEEGQVAEAFF
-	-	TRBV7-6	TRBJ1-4	TGTGCCAGCGGGCCAGGTGCAACTAATGAAAAACTGTTTTTT	CASGPGATNEKLFF
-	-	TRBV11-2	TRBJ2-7	TGTGCCAGCAGCAACGAACCTAGCGCCTCCTACGAGCAGTACTTC	CASSNEPSASYEQYF
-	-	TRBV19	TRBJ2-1	TGTGCCAGTAGTAGGGGTGCTCGGGGGAATGAGCAGTTCTTC	CASSRGARGNEQFF
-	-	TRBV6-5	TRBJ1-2	TGTGCCAGCAGTCACGACAGAGGCTATGGCTACACCTTC	CASSHDRGYGYTF
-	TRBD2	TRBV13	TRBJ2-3	TGTGCCAGCAGCTTAGAGTCAAATGGACTAGCAGGCGATACGCAGTATTTT	CASSLESNGLAGDTQYF
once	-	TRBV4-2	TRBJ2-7	TGTGCCAGCAGCCAAGTAGGAGGGGCCGAATACTACGAGCAGTACTTC	CASSQVGGAEYYEQYF
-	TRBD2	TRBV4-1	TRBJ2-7	TGCGCCAGCAGCCAAGCTGTAGCGGGGTCCTCCTACGAGCAGTACTTC	CASSQAVAGSSYEQYF
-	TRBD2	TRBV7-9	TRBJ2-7	TGTGCCAGCAGCCCAGGAGCGGGAGTTCTCTCCTACGAGCAGTACTTC	CASSPGAGVLSYEQYF
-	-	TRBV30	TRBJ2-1	TGTGCCTGGAGTGGGGGGCGCGGGAATGAGCAGTTCTTC	CAWSGGRGNEQFF
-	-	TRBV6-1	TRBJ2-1	TGTGCCAGCAGTGTTACACGGAGCTCCTACAATGAGCAGTTCTTC	CASSVTRSSYNEQFF
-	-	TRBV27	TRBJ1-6	TGTGCCAGCAGCCCCCTAGAGGAATTTACAAATTCACCCCTCCACTTT	CASSPLEEFTNSPLHF
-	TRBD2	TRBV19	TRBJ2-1	TGTGCCAGTAGTATTGGGACTAGCAATGAGCAGTTCTTC	CASSIGTSNEQFF
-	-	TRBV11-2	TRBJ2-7	TGTGCCAGCAGCTTACAGGGAGGACCCTACGAGCAGTACTTC	CASSLQGGPYEQYF
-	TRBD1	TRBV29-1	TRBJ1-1	TGCAGCGTTGAAGATCATGACAGGGTGAACACTGAAGCTTTCTTT	CSVEDHDRVNTEAFF
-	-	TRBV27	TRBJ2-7	TGTGCCAGCAGTTTGCCGGGAGCCGGCTACGAGCAGTACTTC	CASSLPGAGYEQYF